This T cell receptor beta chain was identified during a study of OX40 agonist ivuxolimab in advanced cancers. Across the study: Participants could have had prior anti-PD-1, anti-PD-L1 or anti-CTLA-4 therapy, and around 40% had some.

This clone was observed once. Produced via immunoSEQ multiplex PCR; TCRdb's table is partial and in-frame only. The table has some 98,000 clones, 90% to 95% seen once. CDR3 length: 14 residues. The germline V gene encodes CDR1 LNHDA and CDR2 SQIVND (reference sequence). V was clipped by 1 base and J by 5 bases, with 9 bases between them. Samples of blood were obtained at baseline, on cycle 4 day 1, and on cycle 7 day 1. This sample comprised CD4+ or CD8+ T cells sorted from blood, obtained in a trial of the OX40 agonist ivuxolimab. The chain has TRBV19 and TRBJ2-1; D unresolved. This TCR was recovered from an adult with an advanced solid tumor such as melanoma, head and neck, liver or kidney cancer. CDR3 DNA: TGTGCCAGTAGTATAGGGACCTATAACAATGAGCAGTTCTTC. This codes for CASSIGTYNNEQFF.